This T cell receptor beta chain was captured in a study of CXCR3-negative and CXCR3-positive naive CD8 T cells. Study findings and constraints: Sequencing showed both naive subsets with comparably high diversity, and memory CD8+ cells much lower. Freshly isolated PBMCs were used in most assays, given partial CXCR3 loss after freezing. Both naive subsets, CXCR3-negative and CXCR3-positive, displayed similar TRBV-TRBJ usage, unlike memory cells.

This clonotype ranks as medium-sized in terms of frequency. Its matching antigen is unknown. Every CD8+ subset sample held 250,000 to 300,000 flow-sorted cells, done in triplicate. The authors made the TRB cDNA libraries by 5' RACE using UMI labels. Following a re-call of the 5' RACE reads, TCRdb has one entry per CDR3 protein and lacks DNA. This table lists some 9,100 distinct CDR3 sequences. The CDR3 consists of 14 residues. Germline V gene lookup returns CDR1 SGHRS and CDR2 YFSETQ. This chain joins TRBV5-1 and TRBJ2-7. The sequenced material came from naive CXCR3- CD8+ T cells from blood. Documented subset: CD45RO-CCR7+CD27+CD95- naive CD8+ T cells lacking CXCR3 (TNR3-). This receptor was identified in a human donor in good health. Some clones in this sample may be carry-over from other donors' samples. The CDR3 sequence is CASSSPGNTYEQYF.